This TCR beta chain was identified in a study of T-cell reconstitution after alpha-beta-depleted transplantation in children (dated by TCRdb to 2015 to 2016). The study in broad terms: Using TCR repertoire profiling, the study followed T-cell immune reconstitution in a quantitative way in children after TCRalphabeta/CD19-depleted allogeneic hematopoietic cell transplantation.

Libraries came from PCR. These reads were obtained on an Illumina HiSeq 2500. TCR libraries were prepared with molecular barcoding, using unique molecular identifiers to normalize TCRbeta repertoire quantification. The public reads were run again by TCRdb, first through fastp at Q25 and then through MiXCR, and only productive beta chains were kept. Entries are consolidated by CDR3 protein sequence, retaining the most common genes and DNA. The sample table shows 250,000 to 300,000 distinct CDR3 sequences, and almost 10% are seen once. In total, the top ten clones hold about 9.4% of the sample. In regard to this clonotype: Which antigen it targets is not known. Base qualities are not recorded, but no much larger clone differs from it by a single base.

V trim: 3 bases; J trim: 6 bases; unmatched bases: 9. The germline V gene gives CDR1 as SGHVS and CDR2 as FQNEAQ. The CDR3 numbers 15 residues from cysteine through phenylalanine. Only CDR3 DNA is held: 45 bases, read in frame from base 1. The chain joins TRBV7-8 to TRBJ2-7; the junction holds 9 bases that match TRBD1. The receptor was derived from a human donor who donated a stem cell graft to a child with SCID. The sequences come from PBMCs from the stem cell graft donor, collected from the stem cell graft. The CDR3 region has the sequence CASSLRATGGSEQYF. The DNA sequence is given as TGTGCCAGCAGCTTGAGGGCGACAGGGGGTTCCGAGCAGTACTTC.